This TCR beta chain was captured in a study of response to subunit inactivated influenza vaccine. Findings and limits, study-wide: New T cells are recruited in small numbers by each seasonal influenza vaccination, according to the authors' suggestion.

Germline CDR1 and CDR2: MDHEN and SYDVKM. This CDR3 spans 18 amino acids. The ends were cut back, 5 bases at V and 2 bases at J, with 23 bases in the middle. This clonotype appeared once. Its antigen is not known. Via MiXCR, TCRdb re-called the RT-PCR reads, giving one row per CDR3 protein. The sample yields roughly 790,000 distinct CDR3 sequences, around 21% seen once. The sequence was collected from a man in his fifties or sixties who received an inactivated influenza vaccine. The sample consisted of PBMCs from blood, taken 4 to 6 days after vaccination. The chain employs TRBV28 and TRBJ2-3; D might be TRBD1 or TRBD2, each matching 5 bases. For the CDR3, the DNA is TGTGCCAGCAGTCCTCGGGTGGGGACCAAAAACAACACAGATACGCAGTATTTT. It specifies CASSPRVGTKNNTDTQYF.